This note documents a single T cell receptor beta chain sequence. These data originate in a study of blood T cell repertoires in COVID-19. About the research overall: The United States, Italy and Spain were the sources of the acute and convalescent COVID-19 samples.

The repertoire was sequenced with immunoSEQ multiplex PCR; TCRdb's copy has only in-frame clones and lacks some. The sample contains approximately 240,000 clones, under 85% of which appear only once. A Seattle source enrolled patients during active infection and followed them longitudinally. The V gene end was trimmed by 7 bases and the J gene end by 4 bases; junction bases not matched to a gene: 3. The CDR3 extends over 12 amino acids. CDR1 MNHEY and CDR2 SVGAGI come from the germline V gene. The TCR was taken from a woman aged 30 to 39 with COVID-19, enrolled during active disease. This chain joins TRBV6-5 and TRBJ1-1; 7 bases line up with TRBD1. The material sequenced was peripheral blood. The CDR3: CASTAGGTEAFF. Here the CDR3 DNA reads TGTGCCAGCACGGCAGGGGGCACTGAAGCTTTCTTT.